The clone carrying this T cell receptor (beta chain) has at least ten counts. Its antigen is undetermined. Germline assignment: CDR1 SNHLY and CDR2 FYNNEI. The CDR3 has 15 amino acids. V shed 2 bases and J 4 bases; nucleotides not matched to a gene: 5. The use of genomic DNA as template underpinned the TCR beta VDJ and CDR3 profiling. One entry per CDR3 protein results from TCRdb running MiXCR on the reads. The sample shows about 470,000 distinct CDR3 sequences, approximately 33% of them seen only once. The data stem from a study of CD8+CD57+ T cells in acquired aplastic anemia. General observations from the study: CD8+ Simpson's diversity in patients was not significantly different from that in controls. It was found that 25 to 35 CD8+ CDR3 sequences were shared between patients and controls.

Before being chosen for sequencing, patients had shown CD8+CD57+ cell expansion by flow cytometry. Severe acquired aplastic anemia was diagnosed in all patients. The sample comprised sorted CD4+, CD8+, or CD8+CD57+ T cells (not recorded which) from PBMCs. This sequence was found in a human donor with aplastic anemia. The chain recombines TRBV2 with TRBJ1-2, with 9 bases fitting TRBD1. The CDR3 nucleotides are TGTGCCAGCAGTGAAACAGGGGGCGGGAGCTATGGCTACACCTTC. Residues: CASSETGGGSYGYTF.